Listed below are T cell receptor beta chains from one sample, sequenced in a study of T cells in Graves' hyperthyroidism and ophthalmopathy. TCRdb recomputed calls from the multiplex PCR reads with MiXCR, one row per CDR3 protein. This sample has fewer than 450,000 distinct CDR3 sequences; roughly 15% occur once, and the top ten carry around a third. Sequenced input: blood. The receptor set was obtained from a woman aged 30 to 39 with Graves' hyperthyroidism that later progressed to Graves' ophthalmopathy. Both conserved end residues are part of each CDR3. The D gene is left open where the match is weak. The listing skips clone size in some rows; elsewhere it reads once, few, many or a size class.

size: once
D: -
J: TRBJ2-1
V: TRBV10-1
DNA: TGCGCCAGCTCCGTCGGGGAGGGGGGCAATGAGCAGTTCTTC
CDR3: CASSVGEGGNEQFF

size: -
D: -
J: TRBJ1-6
V: TRBV5-4
DNA: TGTGCCAGCAGCTTACCGACAGGTCGCGCCCACTTT
CDR3: CASSLPTGRAHF

size: many
D: -
J: TRBJ1-3
V: TRBV20-1
DNA: TGCAGTGCTAGACAGGGTGGAAACACCATATATTTT
CDR3: CSARQGGNTIYF

size: few
D: -
J: TRBJ2-3
V: TRBV12-3/TRBV12-4
DNA: TGTGCCAGCAGTTTAGTCACACGTACCGTGCAGTATTTT
CDR3: CASSLVTRTVQYF

size: few
D: -
J: TRBJ1-5
V: TRBV19
DNA: TGTGCCAGTTCCTTTATTCCCTTCGGCAATCAGCCCCAGCATTTT
CDR3: CASSFIPFGNQPQHF

size: -
D: TRBD1
J: TRBJ2-7
V: TRBV6-1
DNA: TGTGCCAGCAGTGGGACAGGGTCAGTCTACGAGCAGTACTTC
CDR3: CASSGTGSVYEQYF

size: many
D: -
J: TRBJ2-3
V: TRBV30
DNA: TGTGCCTGGAGGGACCACACAGATACGCAGTATTTT
CDR3: CAWRDHTDTQYF

size: -
D: TRBD2
J: TRBJ2-2
V: TRBV4-1
DNA: TGCGCCAGCAGCTTCGACCTTAGCGGGGACGGGGAGCTGTTTTTT
CDR3: CASSFDLSGDGELFF

size: -
D: -
J: TRBJ2-2
V: TRBV11-2
DNA: TGTGCCAGCAGCCCTTTACTCGCCGGGGAGCTGTTTTTT
CDR3: CASSPLLAGELFF

size: many
D: -
J: TRBJ1-4
V: TRBV27
DNA: TGTGCCAGCAGTCCACTGCCCGGGGGCTTGAATGAAAAACTGTTTTTT
CDR3: CASSPLPGGLNEKLFF

size: -
D: -
J: TRBJ2-5
V: TRBV18
DNA: TGTGCCAGCTCATCCGACAGCGATCCATGGGAGGCCCAGTACTTC
CDR3: CASSSDSDPWEAQYF

size: many
D: -
J: TRBJ2-7
V: TRBV7-8
DNA: TGTGCCAGCAGCTTAATGCAGGGGGGGGAGCAGTACTTC
CDR3: CASSLMQGGEQYF

size: -
D: -
J: TRBJ2-5
V: TRBV5-1
DNA: TGCCCCAGCGGCCAGGACGGACAAACTCAAGAGACCCAGTACTTC
CDR3: CPSGQDGQTQETQYF

size: many
D: -
J: TRBJ1-1
V: TRBV7-9
DNA: TGTGCCAGCAGCAATTTAGGGGAGGGGAACACTGAAGCTTTCTTT
CDR3: CASSNLGEGNTEAFF

size: -
D: TRBD1
J: TRBJ2-7
V: TRBV5-1
DNA: TGCGCCAGCAGCTTTGGGGCAGGGGGTACCTACGAGCAGTACTTC
CDR3: CASSFGAGGTYEQYF

size: many
D: -
J: TRBJ2-4
V: TRBV2
DNA: TGTGCCAGCAGTGATGGGCAATTGGGGGCGCATATCATTCAGTACTTC
CDR3: CASSDGQLGAHIIQYF

size: few
D: -
J: TRBJ1-1
V: TRBV6-1
DNA: TGTGCCAGCAGTGCTATAGGACGGTTGAACACTGAAGCTTTCTTT
CDR3: CASSAIGRLNTEAFF

size: many
D: -
J: TRBJ1-3
V: TRBV20-1
DNA: TGCAGTGCTCGCGTCGGTGGGGGAAACACCATATATTTT
CDR3: CSARVGGGNTIYF

size: many
D: -
J: TRBJ1-5
V: TRBV24-1
DNA: TGTGCCACCAGTGAGTCTCAGGGAAACCAGCCCCAGCATTTT
CDR3: CATSESQGNQPQHF

size: -
D: -
J: TRBJ1-1
V: TRBV12-3/TRBV12-4
DNA: TGTGCCAGCAGTCGCTGGACAGCTGCTTCTGAAGCTTTCTTT
CDR3: CASSRWTAASEAFF

size: many
D: TRBD1
J: TRBJ2-7
V: TRBV12-3/TRBV12-4
DNA: TGTGCCAGCAGTTTCTGGGACAGGGACAACGAGCAGTACTTC
CDR3: CASSFWDRDNEQYF

size: many
D: TRBD1
J: TRBJ2-5
V: TRBV10-2
DNA: TGCGCCAGCAGTGAAAGCGAGGGGGCCGTGGAGACCCAGTACTTC
CDR3: CASSESEGAVETQYF

size: -
D: -
J: TRBJ1-1
V: TRBV6-1
DNA: TGTGCCAGCAGACCCACCCAGAACACTGAAGCTTTCTTT
CDR3: CASRPTQNTEAFF